A single sample is the source of the 10 T cell receptor beta chains below, sequenced in a study of radiation and T cells in renal cell carcinoma. Treatment meaning: treatment-naive control, cytoreductive nephrectomy. Sequenced by immunoSEQ multiplex PCR; TCRdb stores in-frame clones only, minus some. Counted here are some 10,000 clones, approximately 64% occurring once; the ten biggest clones make up 13% to 15%. The material sequenced was tumor tissue, taken from a patient whose treatment was nephrectomy without radiotherapy. The receptors stem from a man aged 60 to 75 with renal cell carcinoma.

Concerning this clone itself: An end of the junction does not agree with germline; a read error may underlie this. The chain joins TRBV10-3 to TRBJ1-2; D uncertain. The CDR3 loop spans 13 amino acids. Germline lookup yields CDR1 ENHRY and CDR2 SYGVKD. CDR3 residues: CATSESSNYGYTF. Here the CDR3 DNA reads TGTGCCACCAGTGAAAGTTCCAACTATGGCTACACCTTC.

The chain couples TRBV30 to TRBJ1-6; D ambiguous. Trimming pared 1 base from V and 6 bases from J, leaving 7 bases between. Per germline, CDR1 GTSNPN and CDR2 SVGIG (reference sequence). The CDR3 is 13 residues long. The DNA for the CDR3 is TGTGCCTGGAGTGGAGGGAGTAATTCACCCCTCCACTTT. Translation: CAWSGGSNSPLHF.

V gene TRBV6-1 combines with J gene TRBJ1-2, with D hard to call. V lost 7 bases to trimming and J lost 4 bases, with 16 bases between them. Per germline, CDR1 MNHNS and CDR2 SASEGT. The CDR3 runs 14 residues. CDR3 DNA sequence: TGTGCCAGCAACGCGGCTACGGGTTTCTATGGCTACACCTTC. Encoded protein: CASNAATGFYGYTF.

V is TRBV6-5 and J is TRBJ2-6; unclear D gene. V dropped 4 bases and J dropped 1 base, with 8 bases sitting between them. Per germline, CDR1 MNHEY and CDR2 SVGAGI. This CDR3 region has 15 residues. CDR3 nucleotides: TGTGCCAGCAGTTTGTACCTTTCTGGGGCCAACGTCCTGACTTTC. Translation gives CASSLYLSGANVLTF.

This clone is large (0.1 to 1%) within its sample. The CDR3 loop reads CASSVGGGQGLLNTEAFF. CDR3 coding DNA: TGTGCCAGCAGCGTAGGTGGGGGACAGGGACTATTGAACACTGAAGCTTTCTTT. The genes are TRBV9 and TRBJ1-1; 9 bases are a match to TRBD1. With V trimmed by 0 bases and J by 0 bases, 9 bases remained unmatched. The CDR3 loop spans 18 amino acids. Germline V lookup: CDR1 SGDLS, CDR2 YYNGEE.

The table lists this clone with a few counts. This chain uses TRBV5-4 with TRBJ1-3; maybe TRBD1 (5 bases). The CDR3 covers 15 residues. V lost 0 bases and J 2 bases, leaving 9 bases between the germline ends. The V gene's germline CDR1 is SGHNT and CDR2 YYREEE (reference sequence). CDR3 residues: CASSLEGDPGNTIYF. CDR3 bases: TGTGCCAGCAGCTTGGAAGGGGATCCTGGAAACACCATATATTTT.

The rearrangement joins TRBV5-1 to TRBJ1-1; TRBD1 matches 9 bases. The CDR3 runs to 15 residues. V lost 4 bases, J lost 4 bases, and 8 bases stayed unmatched. Germline lookup yields CDR1 SGHRS and CDR2 YFSETQ. CDR3 in amino acids: CASSPKQGATTEAFF. The CDR3, as DNA: TGCGCCAGCAGCCCTAAACAGGGGGCGACCACTGAAGCTTTCTTT. The complete variable domain, with remaining parts taken from reference TRBV5-1 and TRBJ1-1, reads KAGVTQTPRYLIKTRGQQVTLSCSPISGHRSVSWYQQTPGQGLQFLFEYFSETQRNKGNFPGRFSGRQFSNSRSEMNVSTLELGDSALYLCASSPKQGATTEAFFGQGTRLTVV.

The V gene is TRBV4-3, the J gene TRBJ1-1; no reliable D call. Trimming stripped 0 bases from V and 6 bases from J, with 14 bases between. This CDR3 is 15 amino acids long. Germline V gene lookup returns CDR1 LGHNA and CDR2 YSLEER. This chain's CDR3 is CASSQDPGPVPEAFF. The CDR3, as DNA: TGCGCCAGCAGCCAAGATCCTGGCCCTGTACCTGAAGCTTTCTTT.

The V and J genes are TRBV6-6 and TRBJ2-3; D is possibly TRBD1 (6 bases). This CDR3 has 15 amino acids. Deletions cut 4 bases from V and 1 base from J, with 12 bases between. Germline values: CDR1 MNHNY, CDR2 SVGAGI (reference sequence). The CDR3, as DNA: TGTGCCAGCAGTTTGGAGCCAGGGGGCACAGATACGCAGTATTTT. It specifies CASSLEPGGTDTQYF.

The chain links TRBV6-5 to TRBJ2-7, with 9 nucleotides matching TRBD2. The J segment lost 2 bases and the V segment lost 2 bases, leaving 7 bases of the junction unmatched. The CDR3 sequence is 16 residues long. Germline CDR1 reads MNHEY; CDR2 reads SVGAGI. Here the CDR3 reads CASSYESLAGPYEQYF. In nucleotides, the CDR3 is TGTGCCAGCAGTTACGAGTCTCTAGCGGGACCCTACGAGCAGTACTTC.